This T cell receptor (beta chain) was sequenced during a study of long-term antiretroviral therapy in people with HIV. On this clone: Its antigen is not known.

Overall study findings and caveats: Diversity rose after ART but stayed below transplant donor controls.

This was the immunoSEQ v3.0 assay at survey level. Produced via immunoSEQ multiplex PCR; TCRdb's table is partial and in-frame only. This sample has tens of thousands of clones, with 85% to 95% found just once. The source is a man aged 45 to 65 with HIV. Source: unsorted PBMCs, taken 5.3 years after starting antiretroviral therapy.

The CDR3 spells CASSEKGGGKFEQFF. CDR3 DNA: TGTGCCAGCAGTGAAAAGGGGGGGGGAAAATTTGAGCAGTTCTTC. The V call is TRBV2, the J call TRBJ2-1; possibly TRBD2 for D (7 bases). The CDR3 runs to 15 residues. Trimming took off 2 bases at V and 9 bases at J, with 17 bases between the two ends. Per germline, CDR1 SNHLY and CDR2 FYNNEI. Full variable domain (rest looked up from reference TRBV2 and TRBJ2-1): EPEVTQTPSHQVTQMGQEVILRCVPISNHLYFYWYRQILGQKVEFLVSFYNNEISEKSEIFDDQFSVERPDGSNFTLKIRSTKLEDSAMYFCASSEKGGGKFEQFFGPGTRLTVL.